This T cell receptor beta chain originates from a study of shared clonotypes between healthy human individuals. Study-level points and caveats: Naive subsets typically showed greater estimated richness than memory subsets.

V was shortened by 1 base and J by 8 bases, with 9 bases between the two germline ends. CDR1 and CDR2 (germline): LNHDA, SQIVND (reference sequence). The CDR3 runs to 14 residues. This table comes from immunoSEQ multiplex PCR, and its TCRdb copy is limited to in-frame clones, with some not included. The data show 950,000 to 1,300,000 clones, with around 74% seen just once and 1.4% to 1.5% held by the top ten. To note about this clone: Its target is not known.

The sequence derives from a man aged 18-30 years in good health. The specimen was memory CD4+ T cells sorted from blood. Documented subset: CD45RA-negative fraction. The V and J genes are TRBV19 and TRBJ1-6, with a possible D match to TRBD1 (6 bases). CDR3 DNA: TGTGCCAGTAGTATAGGACAGGCGTATTCACCCCTCCACTTT. Its protein product is CASSIGQAYSPLHF. The full variable domain, completed using reference TRBV19 and TRBJ1-6, is DGGITQSPKYLFRKEGQNVTLSCEQNLNHDAMYWYRQDPGQGLRLIYYSQIVNDFQKGDIAEGYSVSREKKESFPLTVTSAQKNPTAFYLCASSIGQAYSPLHFGNGTRLTVT.